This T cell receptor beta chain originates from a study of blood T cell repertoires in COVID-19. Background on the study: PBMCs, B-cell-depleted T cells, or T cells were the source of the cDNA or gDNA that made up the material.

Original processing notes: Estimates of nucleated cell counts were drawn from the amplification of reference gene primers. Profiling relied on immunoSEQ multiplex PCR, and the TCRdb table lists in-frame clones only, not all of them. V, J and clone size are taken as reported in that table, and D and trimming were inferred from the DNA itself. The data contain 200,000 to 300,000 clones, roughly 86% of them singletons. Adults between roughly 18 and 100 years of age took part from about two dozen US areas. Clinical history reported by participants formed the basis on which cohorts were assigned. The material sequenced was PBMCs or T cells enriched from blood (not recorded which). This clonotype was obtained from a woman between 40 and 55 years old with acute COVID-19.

CDR3 coding DNA: TGTGCCGGGGGGACAGGGTTTAGGGCAGATACGCAGTATTTT. This sequence encodes CAGGTGFRADTQYF. This chain uses TRBV2 with TRBJ2-3, with 9 bases matching TRBD1. The trim removed 11 bases at V and 4 bases at J, leaving 10 bases unmatched. Germline V CDR1 and CDR2: SNHLY, FYNNEI. This CDR3 has 14 residues.